Each of the 26 T cell receptor beta chains below was sequenced from the same sample in a study of Graves' ophthalmopathy and Graves' hyperthyroidism. From RNA, the CDR3 regions of TCR beta chains were amplified and sequenced. HTBI-primed first-round RT-PCR preceded second-round multiplex PCR. One entry per CDR3 protein, called by TCRdb with MiXCR from the multiplex PCR reads. The profile covers about 400,000 distinct CDR3 sequences, with approximately 16% appearing a single time and 1.6% taken by the ten largest. Specimen: peripheral blood. These receptors all stem from a woman under 30 with Graves' ophthalmopathy.

This clonotype is medium-sized within its sample. The genes are TRBV12-3 or TRBV12-4 and TRBJ2-7; D gene ambiguous. The CDR3 loop spans 16 amino acids. Deletions cut 0 bases from V and 2 bases from J, with 14 bases between. As DNA, the CDR3 is TGTGCCAGCAGTTTAGCGCGCGGTAGTGGCCCCTACGAGCAGTACTTC. Its protein is CASSLARGSGPYEQYF.

This clonotype was counted many times. The rearrangement uses TRBV30 and TRBJ1-1; D might be TRBD1 (5 bases). Germline V CDR1 and CDR2: GTSNPN, SVGIG (reference sequence). The V gene lost 1 base and the J gene lost 5 bases, with 11 bases spanning the gap. The CDR3 has 13 amino acids. CDR3 sequence: CAWSEGWKTEAFF. CDR3 bases: TGTGCCTGGAGTGAGGGGTGGAAGACTGAAGCTTTCTTT.

In its sample, this clonotype was seen many times. V is TRBV12-5 and J is TRBJ1-5; D is unresolved. The germline V gene encodes CDR1 LGHNT and CDR2 FRNRAP. V lost 6 bases and J 4 bases, leaving 10 bases between the germline ends. There are 13 residues in the CDR3. DNA for the CDR3: TGTGCTAGTGGCCCTGGCCCAAATCAGCCCCAGCATTTT. This encodes CASGPGPNQPQHF.

This clonotype was found many times. The J gene is TRBJ2-7, the V gene TRBV11-1, with 13 bases that match TRBD2. The germline V gene has CDR1 SGHAT and CDR2 FQDESV (reference sequence). V shed 3 bases, J shed 6 bases, and the junction held 8 bases outside the gene matches. This CDR3 has 16 residues. Here the CDR3 DNA reads TGTGCCAGCAGCTTGGGGACTAGCGGGGCGTCGGGCGAGCAGTACTTC. This gives the protein CASSLGTSGASGEQYF.

V is TRBV6-1 and J is TRBJ1-1, with 7 bases lining up with TRBD1. The CDR3 spans 13 residues. The germline V gene has CDR1 MNHNS and CDR2 SASEGT. Losses at the gene ends were 8 bases for V and 4 bases for J; bases not matched to a gene: 7. The CDR3 spells CASLRGRGTEAFF. The CDR3 nucleotides are TGTGCCAGCCTGAGGGGGCGCGGCACTGAAGCTTTCTTT.

The V gene is TRBV29-1, the J gene TRBJ1-2; 9 nucleotides match TRBD1. The length of the CDR3 is 18 residues. V lost 3 bases and J lost 2; bases outside the gene matches: 16. Germline V lookup: CDR1 SQVTM, CDR2 ANQGSEA. The DNA of the CDR3 is TGCAGCGTTGATTCCCCCCCGGGACAGGGACTCGCAAACTATGGCTACACCTTC. It is translated as CSVDSPPGQGLANYGYTF.

This clonotype has a count of ten or more. The V and J genes are TRBV11-2 and TRBJ2-6, with 8 bases identical to TRBD1. The CDR3 has 17 residues. Germline V gene sequence: CDR1 SGHAT, CDR2 FQNNGV. V lost 5 bases to trimming and J lost 4 bases; unmatched junction nucleotides: 10. The CDR3 DNA sequence: TGTGCCAGCAGCCCTGGACAGGGACTGCACGGGGCCAACGTCCTGACTTTC. Protein sequence: CASSPGQGLHGANVLTF.

The sample holds many counts of this clonotype. The chain combines TRBV19 with TRBJ1-1, with D perhaps TRBD1 (6 bases). The CDR3 is 14 amino acids. Trimming pared 9 bases from V and 5 bases from J, leaving 19 bases between. Germline-derived CDR1 and CDR2 are LNHDA and SQIVND (reference sequence). The CDR3 is CASKRGDTLTEAFF. The CDR3 region has the DNA TGTGCCAGCAAGAGGGGGGACACGTTGACTGAAGCTTTCTTT.

The table lists this clonotype with many counts. The V call is TRBV12-3 or TRBV12-4, the J call TRBJ1-3; D is perhaps TRBD1 (5 bases). The CDR3 extends over 14 amino acids. V gave up 4 bases and J gave up 3 bases, with 10 bases separating them. The CDR3, as DNA: TGTGCCAGCAGTTCCCCGGGGCGTGGAAACACCATATATTTT. It codes for CASSSPGRGNTIYF.

Many counts were recorded for this clonotype. This chain uses TRBV4-1 with TRBJ1-6; D is perhaps TRBD1 (6 bases). Germline-derived CDR1 and CDR2 are MGHRA and YSYEKL. V was cut by 0 bases and J by 4 bases, with 19 bases left in between. This CDR3 contains 19 residues. The CDR3 DNA is TGCGCCAGCAGCCAAGACCGGATACAGGGTGCGCATTATAATTCACCCCTCCACTTT. It translates to CASSQDRIQGAHYNSPLHF.

This clonotype was seen just once. The chain carries TRBV29-1 and TRBJ1-1, with D maybe TRBD1 (6 bases). The V end lost 6 bases, the J end lost 8 bases, and 16 bases lay between the germline ends. CDR1 and CDR2 from the germline V gene are SQVTM and ANQGSEA. CDR3 size: 12 residues. CDR3 nucleotide sequence: TGCAGCGTGACCCGGGGGCGTGACGAAGCTTTCTTT. It encodes CSVTRGRDEAFF.

In this sample, this clonotype turned up many times. The gene calls are TRBV29-1 and TRBJ2-3; D call uncertain. Germline V gene lookup returns CDR1 SQVTM and CDR2 ANQGSEA. The CDR3 sequence is 12 residues long. Trimming cost V 4 bases and J 4 bases, with 9 bases left between them. The CDR3 DNA sequence: TGCAGCGTTGCAGTGGTCGCAGATACGCAGTATTTT. It yields the protein CSVAVVADTQYF.

This clonotype has at least ten counts. The gene calls are TRBV28 and TRBJ1-2, with D tentatively TRBD1 (6 bases). Trimming removed 3 bases from V and 7 bases from J, with 12 bases in between. This CDR3 has 13 residues. The germline CDR1 and CDR2 sequences are MDHEN and SYDVKM. The CDR3 nucleotides read TGTGCCAGCAGTTTTAGGGGGGCTCGTGGCTACACCTTC. Protein sequence: CASSFRGARGYTF.

Ten or more counts support this clonotype. CDR3 amino acids: CASSTRTNTGELFF. In nucleotides, the CDR3 is TGTGCCAGCAGTACGCGGACGAACACCGGGGAGCTGTTTTTT. V gene TRBV6-5 combines with J gene TRBJ2-2; D call uncertain. The V gene lost 5 bases and the J gene lost 0 bases, with 7 bases spanning the gap. Per germline, CDR1 MNHEY and CDR2 SVGAGI. The CDR3 loop spans 14 amino acids.

The table lists this clonotype with many counts. The genes are TRBV27 and TRBJ2-2; the D is unclear. Germline V gives CDR1 MNHEY, CDR2 SMNVEV (reference sequence). The length of the CDR3 is 12 residues. Between the trimmed V and J ends, which lost 8 bases and 2 bases, there was a span of 6 bases. The CDR3 loop reads CASLSNTGELFF. The DNA of the CDR3 is TGTGCCAGCCTCAGTAACACCGGGGAGCTGTTTTTT.

In this sample, this clonotype turned up many times. The chain carries TRBV24-1 and TRBJ2-5, with 10 bases aligning to TRBD2. Germline-derived CDR1 and CDR2 are KGHDR and SFDVKD. CDR3 length: 16 amino acids. Germline trimming cut 4 bases from V and 5 bases from J; bases unmatched to any gene: 9. CDR3 loop: CATSDTTSGMGETQYF. The CDR3 DNA sequence: TGTGCCACCAGTGACACCACTAGCGGGATGGGGGAGACCCAGTACTTC.

This clonotype was seen many times. The J gene is TRBJ2-7, the V gene TRBV7-8; 9 bases are shared with TRBD1. This CDR3 comprises 15 residues. Trimming at V came to 5 bases and at J to 7 bases, leaving 12 bases not matched to a gene. Per the germline V gene, CDR1 is SGHVS and CDR2 is FQNEAQ. This CDR3 reads CASSGATGGGNEQYF. CDR3 bases: TGTGCCAGCAGCGGGGCGACAGGGGGAGGGAATGAGCAGTACTTC.

This clonotype was recorded at least ten times. This chain connects TRBV6-2 or TRBV6-3 to TRBJ2-2, with TRBD2 identical over 12 bases. With V trimmed by 4 bases and J by 7 bases, 13 bases remained unmatched. Per germline, CDR1 MNHEY and CDR2 SVGEGT. This CDR3 is built from 18 residues. For the CDR3, the DNA is TGTGCCAGCAGTTCCGTGGGACTAGCGGGCCTACCAGTCGGGGAGCTGTTTTTT. Amino acid sequence: CASSSVGLAGLPVGELFF.

This clonotype was seen many times. V and J are TRBV30 and TRBJ2-2; D perhaps matches TRBD1 (6 bases). Trimming left V 8 bases short and J 1 base short, with 11 bases between. This CDR3 comprises 13 residues. Germline V lookup: CDR1 GTSNPN, CDR2 SVGIG (reference sequence). The CDR3 DNA follows: TGTGCCAGGACGACAGGGAACACCGGGGAGCTGTTTTTT. This codes for CARTTGNTGELFF.

This clonotype has at least ten counts. The V and J genes are TRBV6-2 or TRBV6-3 and TRBJ1-6, with TRBD1 as a possible D gene (5 bases). CDR3 length equals 13 residues. Trimming stripped 8 bases from V and 9 bases from J, with 14 bases between. Germline-derived CDR1 and CDR2 are MNHEY and SVGEGT. CDR3 in DNA: TGTGCCAGCGGGTGGGACCATGGTTCACCCCTCCACTTT. Residues: CASGWDHGSPLHF.

This clonotype was recorded at least ten times. The chain couples TRBV7-2 to TRBJ2-5, with D hard to call. Germline V CDR1 and CDR2: SGHTA, FQGNSA. CDR3 length equals 14 residues. V was cut by 0 bases and J by 5 bases, with 10 bases left in between. DNA for the CDR3: TGTGCCAGCAGCTTAGCGCTATCAATGGAGACCCAGTACTTC. Amino acid sequence: CASSLALSMETQYF.

J is TRBJ1-1 and V is TRBV27, with 9 bases that match TRBD1. Germline assignment: CDR1 MNHEY and CDR2 SMNVEV (reference sequence). The CDR3 totals 14 residues. The V segment lost 4 bases and the J segment 7 bases; nucleotides outside the gene matches: 7. The CDR3 sequence: CASSSRTGAREAFF. CDR3 in DNA: TGTGCCAGCAGTTCAAGGACAGGGGCGCGTGAAGCTTTCTTT.

This clonotype occurred many times. The chain carries TRBV27 and TRBJ1-5, with a weak D call TRBD1 (5 bases). V shed 2 bases and J shed 6 bases, with 8 bases lying between them. CDR3 length: 13 residues. Germline assignment: CDR1 MNHEY and CDR2 SMNVEV (reference sequence). In DNA, the CDR3 is TGTGCCAGCAGTTTAGCGGGGGTTCAGCCCCAGCATTTT. As protein: CASSLAGVQPQHF.

This clonotype was observed many times. J is TRBJ2-7 and V is TRBV3-1, with D tentatively TRBD1 or TRBD2 (5 bases each). Germline V gene lookup returns CDR1 LGHDT and CDR2 YNNKEL (reference sequence). The V end was cut by 4 bases, the J end by 5 bases, with 18 bases between. This CDR3 has 15 residues. The CDR3 spells CASSPTHGGTNEQYF. The DNA for the CDR3 is TGTGCCAGCAGCCCCACCCATGGGGGTACGAACGAGCAGTACTTC.

This clonotype appeared many times. The chain employs TRBV29-1 and TRBJ1-2, with D maybe TRBD1 (5 bases). This CDR3 has 13 residues. Trimming removed 6 bases at V and 3 bases at J, with 14 bases between. Germline values: CDR1 SQVTM, CDR2 ANQGSEA. DNA for the CDR3: TGCAGCGTGCAGGGAGGCTACGACTATGGCTACACCTTC. Translated, it gives CSVQGGYDYGYTF.

This clonotype was recorded many times. This sequence joins TRBV30 and TRBJ2-7; 11 positions match TRBD1. In germline, CDR1 is GTSNPN, CDR2 SVGIG (reference sequence). The CDR3 is made up of 14 amino acids. The V and J ends lost 2 bases and 6 bases, in that order; junction bases with no gene match: 6. CDR3 coding DNA: TGTGCCTGGAGTAAGGGGACAGGGGGTAGCGAGCAGTACTTC. Translating it yields CAWSKGTGGSEQYF.